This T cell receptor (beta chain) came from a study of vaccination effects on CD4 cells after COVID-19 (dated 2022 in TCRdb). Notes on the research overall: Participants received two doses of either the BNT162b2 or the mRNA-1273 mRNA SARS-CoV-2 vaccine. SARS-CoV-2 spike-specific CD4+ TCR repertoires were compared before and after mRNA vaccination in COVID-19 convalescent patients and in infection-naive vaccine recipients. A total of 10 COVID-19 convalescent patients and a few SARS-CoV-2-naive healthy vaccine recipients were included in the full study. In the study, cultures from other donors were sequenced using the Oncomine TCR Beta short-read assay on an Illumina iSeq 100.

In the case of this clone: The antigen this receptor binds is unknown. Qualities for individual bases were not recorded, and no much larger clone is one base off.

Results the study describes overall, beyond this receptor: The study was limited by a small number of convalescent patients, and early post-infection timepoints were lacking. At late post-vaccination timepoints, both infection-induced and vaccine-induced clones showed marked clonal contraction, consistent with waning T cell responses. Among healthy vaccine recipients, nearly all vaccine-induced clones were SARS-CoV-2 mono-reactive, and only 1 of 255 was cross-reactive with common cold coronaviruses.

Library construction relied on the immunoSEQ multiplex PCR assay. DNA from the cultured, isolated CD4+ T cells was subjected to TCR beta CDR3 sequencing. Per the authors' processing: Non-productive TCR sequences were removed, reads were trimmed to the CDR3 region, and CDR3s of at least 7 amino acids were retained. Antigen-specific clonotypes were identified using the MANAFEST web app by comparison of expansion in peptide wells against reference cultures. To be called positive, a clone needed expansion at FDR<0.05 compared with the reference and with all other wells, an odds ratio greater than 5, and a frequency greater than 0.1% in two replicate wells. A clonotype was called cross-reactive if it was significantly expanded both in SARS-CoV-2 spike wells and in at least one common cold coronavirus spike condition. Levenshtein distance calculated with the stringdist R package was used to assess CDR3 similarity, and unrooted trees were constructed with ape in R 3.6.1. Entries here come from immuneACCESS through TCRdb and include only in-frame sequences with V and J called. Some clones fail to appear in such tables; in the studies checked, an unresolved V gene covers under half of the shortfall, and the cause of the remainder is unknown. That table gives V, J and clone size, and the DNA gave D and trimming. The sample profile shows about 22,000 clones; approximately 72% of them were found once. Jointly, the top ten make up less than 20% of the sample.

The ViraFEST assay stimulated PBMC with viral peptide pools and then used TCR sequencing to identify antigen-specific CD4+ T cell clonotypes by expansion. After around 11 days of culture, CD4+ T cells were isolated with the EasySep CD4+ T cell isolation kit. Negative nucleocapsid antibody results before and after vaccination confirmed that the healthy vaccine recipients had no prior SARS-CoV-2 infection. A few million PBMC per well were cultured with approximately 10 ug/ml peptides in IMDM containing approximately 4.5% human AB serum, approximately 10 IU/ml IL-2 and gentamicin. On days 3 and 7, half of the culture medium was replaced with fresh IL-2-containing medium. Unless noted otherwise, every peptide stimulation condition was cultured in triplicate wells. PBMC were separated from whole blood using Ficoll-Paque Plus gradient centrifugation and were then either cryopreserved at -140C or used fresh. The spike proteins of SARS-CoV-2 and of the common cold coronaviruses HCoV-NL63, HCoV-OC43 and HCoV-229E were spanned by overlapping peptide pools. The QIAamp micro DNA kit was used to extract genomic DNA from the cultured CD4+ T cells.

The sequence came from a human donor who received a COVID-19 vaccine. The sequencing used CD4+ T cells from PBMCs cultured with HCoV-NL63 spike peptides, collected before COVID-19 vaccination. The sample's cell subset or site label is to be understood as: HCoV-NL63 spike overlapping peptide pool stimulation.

The DNA sequence is given as TGTGCCAGCAGTTCTATAGCGGGCGTCGCTTTCTTT. Its coded protein is CASSSIAGVAFF. The sequence joins TRBV28 to TRBJ1-1; no D segment can be confidently identified. The CDR3 starts with the cysteine, ends with the phenylalanine, and has 12 residues. The kept DNA is CDR3 alone, 36 bases in frame from the first base. At the junction V is shortened by 4 bases and J by 11 bases, with 14 bases in between. The germline V gene gives CDR1 as MDHEN and CDR2 as SYDVKM.